The next 22 T cell receptor beta chains were all read from a single sample in a study of control samples from healthy donors and cancer patients (dated by TCRdb to 2018 to 2020). The protocol used for the library was the immunoSEQ multiplex PCR assay. TCRdb took this table from immuneACCESS and kept in-frame rearrangements with V and J called. Such tables lack part of the clones; where checked against another copy, unresolved V genes explain under half of the gap, and the rest is unexplained. In all, the sample holds more than 100,000 clones, and approximately 88% of those were seen once. Roughly 3.4% of the sample is in the top ten clones. The sample was blood. The receptors were gathered from a man in his forties in good health.

The chain recombines TRBV11-2 with TRBJ2-7; unclear D gene. V lost 5 bases and J 5 bases, leaving 10 bases between the germline ends. Looked up from germline, CDR1 is SGHAT and CDR2 is FQNNGV. This CDR3 contains 12 residues. CDR3 coding DNA: TGTGCCAGCAGCCACCTCGAGAACGAGCAGTACTTC. Translated: CASSHLENEQYF.

This chain links TRBV9 with TRBJ2-3; tentative D call: TRBD2 (5 bases). CDR3 length equals 15 residues. The ends were cut back, 2 bases at V and 3 bases at J, with 13 bases in the middle. Germline loops: CDR1 SGDLS, CDR2 YYNGEE. The DNA of the CDR3 is TGTGCCAGCAGCGTTGGCCTAGCTGGTACAGATACGCAGTATTTT. This encodes CASSVGLAGTDTQYF.

This rearrangement joins TRBV5-1 to TRBJ2-7, with TRBD1 matching 7 bases. The V gene's germline CDR1 is SGHRS and CDR2 YFSETQ. The CDR3 spans 13 residues. Trimming at V came to 4 bases and at J to 1 base, leaving 2 bases not matched to a gene. The DNA for the CDR3 is TGCGCCAGCAGCGGGACAGATTCCTACGAGCAGTACTTC. It translates to CASSGTDSYEQYF.

The rearrangement joins TRBV6-5 to TRBJ2-5, with TRBD2 matching over 7 bases. Per germline, CDR1 MNHEY and CDR2 SVGAGI. V gave up 5 bases and J gave up 5 bases; unmatched junction bases: 5. There are 13 residues in the CDR3. The CDR3 nucleotides read TGTGCCAGCAGTACCCTCGGGGGGGAGACCCAGTACTTC. Its protein is CASSTLGGETQYF.

V is TRBV3-1 (or the pseudogene TRBV3-2) and J is TRBJ2-5; 10 nucleotides align to TRBD2. The CDR3 runs 17 residues. Germline values: CDR1 LGHDT, CDR2 YNNKEL (reference sequence). Trimming took 0 bases from V and 2 from J; bases not matched to a gene: 6. CDR3 in amino acids: CASSQDRVAGGQETQYF. The CDR3 DNA reads TGTGCCAGCAGCCAAGATAGGGTAGCGGGGGGTCAAGAGACCCAGTACTTC.

The chain recombines TRBV2 with TRBJ2-7, with 9 bases aligning to TRBD1. CDR1 is SNHLY, CDR2 FYNNEI, per germline. V gave up 7 bases and J gave up 4 bases; unmatched junction bases: 11. This CDR3 contains 15 residues. CDR3 DNA: TGTGCCAGCAACGGGGGCCGGGACAGGGTGTACGAGCAGTACTTC. Its protein product is CASNGGRDRVYEQYF.

Regarding this clone: The sample has other DNA sequences that encode this CDR3 too. The chain uses TRBV5-1 and TRBJ1-1, with no clear D. Trimming left V 2 bases short and J 4 bases short, with 12 bases between. CDR1 and CDR2 from the germline V gene are SGHRS and YFSETQ. The CDR3 length is 14 residues. The DNA for the CDR3 is TGCGCCAGCAGCTTTGGTCCGGGGTCCACTGAAGCTTTCTTT. It specifies CASSFGPGSTEAFF.

V gene TRBV30 combines with J gene TRBJ2-6; possible D gene TRBD1, 6 bases. CDR1 and CDR2 from the germline V gene are GTSNPN and SVGIG (reference sequence). V shed 2 bases and J shed 0 bases, with 11 bases lying between them. CDR3 length: 16 residues. CDR3 sequence (DNA): TGTGCCTGGAGTCTGACAGGCCCCTCTGGGGCCAACGTCCTGACTTTC. Protein: CAWSLTGPSGANVLTF.

The CDR3 protein is CASSYVRGRSTDTQYF. The CDR3 DNA reads TGTGCCAGCAGTTACGTGAGGGGGAGAAGCACAGATACGCAGTATTTT. The rearrangement uses TRBV6-6 and TRBJ2-3; D perhaps matches TRBD1 (6 bases). CDR3 size: 16 residues. V lost 2 bases and J 0 bases, leaving 12 bases between the germline ends. Germline V gene lookup returns CDR1 MNHNY and CDR2 SVGAGI (reference sequence).

V is TRBV6-6 and J is TRBJ2-1; 7 nucleotides agree with TRBD2. The CDR3 has 12 amino acids. The V segment lost 5 bases and the J segment 11 bases; nucleotides outside the gene matches: 6. Germline values: CDR1 MNHNY, CDR2 SVGAGI (reference sequence). As DNA, the CDR3 is TGTGCCAGCAGTCGGAGGGAGGGGCAGCAGTTCTTC. It yields the protein CASSRREGQQFF.

The genes are TRBV6-5 and TRBJ1-2, with D maybe TRBD1 (6 bases). Germline V gene sequence: CDR1 MNHEY, CDR2 SVGAGI. V was shortened by 6 bases and J by 5 bases, with 10 bases between the two germline ends. The CDR3 loop spans 12 amino acids. CDR3: CASRGRGYGYTF. Written as DNA, the CDR3 is TGTGCCAGCAGGGGGAGGGGGTATGGCTACACCTTC.

The V call is TRBV4-1, the J call TRBJ2-1; D is possibly TRBD2 (7 bases). This CDR3 has 16 amino acids. Germline CDR1 reads MGHRA; CDR2 reads YSYEKL. Trimming pared 4 bases from V and 0 bases from J, leaving 13 bases between. The CDR3 loop reads CASSPLGGGSYNEQFF. The CDR3 coding sequence is TGCGCCAGCAGCCCCCTAGGGGGGGGCTCCTACAATGAGCAGTTCTTC.

The chain carries TRBV24-1 and TRBJ1-5; maybe TRBD1 (6 bases). The CDR3 is 14 residues long. Germline CDR1 reads KGHDR; CDR2 reads SFDVKD. V was cut by 4 bases and J by 2 bases, with 8 bases left in between. The CDR3 coding sequence is TGTGCCACCAGTGAAAGACAGGGCAATCAGCCCCAGCATTTT. Protein: CATSERQGNQPQHF.

This rearrangement joins TRBV5-6 to TRBJ2-2; the D gene could be TRBD1 or TRBD2 (6 bases each). Germline V gives CDR1 SGHDT, CDR2 YYEEEE. The CDR3 is 16 residues long. V lost 4 bases, J lost 3 bases, and 16 bases lay in between. CDR3 region: CASSPSGRGDTGELFF. CDR3 bases: TGTGCCAGCAGCCCGTCGGGTAGGGGGGACACCGGGGAGCTGTTTTTT.

This clone occurred a few times. The same CDR3 also results from other DNA sequences found in this sample. The chain has TRBV7-2 and TRBJ1-2; TRBD1 matches at 8 bases. CDR1 is SGHTA and CDR2 is FQGNSA in the germline V gene. With 5 bases clipped from V and 8 bases from J, the junction kept 4 bases outside the gene matches. The CDR3 length is 12 residues. The CDR3 DNA follows: TGTGCCAGCAGCACCTACAGGGGGGGCTACACCTTC. This sequence encodes CASSTYRGGYTF.

The chain links TRBV18 to TRBJ1-2; D not resolved. Germline lookup yields CDR1 KGHSH and CDR2 LQKENI. The CDR3 totals 15 residues. V gave up 4 bases and J gave up 0 bases, with 12 bases separating them. For the CDR3, the DNA is TGTGCCAGCTCACTTCAGAGGGTCCCTAACTATGGCTACACCTTC. This encodes CASSLQRVPNYGYTF.

This clone was seen just once. The CDR3 bases are TGCGCCAGCAGAGAAATAGCGGGGGGGATCAATGAGCAGTTCTTC. This encodes CASREIAGGINEQFF. V usage is TRBV5-1 and J usage is TRBJ2-1; 11 bases agree with TRBD2. CDR1 is SGHRS and CDR2 is YFSETQ in the germline V gene. CDR3 length equals 15 residues. After removal of 5 bases from V and 6 bases from J, the junction contained 7 bases not matched to a gene.

The chain uses TRBV13 and TRBJ2-7; TRBD2 might be the D (6 bases). CDR3 length: 13 residues. Germline loops: CDR1 PRHDT, CDR2 FYEKMQ (reference sequence). The ends were cut back, 4 bases at V and 6 bases at J, with 13 bases in the middle. DNA of the CDR3: TGTGCCAGCAGCTCCGGGACTTCGGCCGAGCAGTACTTC. It is translated as CASSSGTSAEQYF.

CDR3 in amino acids: CASKGTGANTGELFF. CDR3 bases: TGTGCCAGCAAAGGGACAGGGGCGAACACCGGGGAGCTGTTTTTT. The chain recombines TRBV2 with TRBJ2-2, with 10 positions matching TRBD1. The CDR3 spans 15 residues. Germline CDR1 reads SNHLY; CDR2 reads FYNNEI. After removal of 7 bases from V and 0 bases from J, the junction contained 2 bases not matched to a gene.

This clone was detected many times. The chain links TRBV9 to TRBJ2-1; perhaps D is TRBD1 or TRBD2 (5 bases each). Trimming took off 1 base at V and 3 bases at J, with 14 bases between the two ends. CDR3 length: 16 residues. The V gene's germline CDR1 is SGDLS and CDR2 YYNGEE. The CDR3, as DNA: TGTGCCAGCAGCGTAACGGGGCAAAACCTCTACAATGAGCAGTTCTTC. As protein: CASSVTGQNLYNEQFF.

V gene TRBV30 combines with J gene TRBJ2-7; D may be TRBD1 or TRBD2 (5 bases each). Per the germline V gene, CDR1 is GTSNPN and CDR2 is SVGIG (reference sequence). The CDR3 has 13 residues. V dropped 8 bases and J dropped 0 bases, with 14 bases sitting between them. CDR3 residues: CAVRGLGSYEQYF. CDR3 nucleotide sequence: TGTGCCGTCCGGGGCCTGGGCTCCTACGAGCAGTACTTC.

A single count supports this clone. This rearrangement joins TRBV5-1 to TRBJ2-2; 13 bases agree with TRBD2. Germline V gene sequence: CDR1 SGHRS, CDR2 YFSETQ. The CDR3 is made up of 16 amino acids. J lost 5 bases, V lost 4 bases, and 5 bases had no gene match. The CDR3 sequence is CASSGLAGAGTGELFF. Written as DNA, the CDR3 is TGCGCCAGCAGCGGACTAGCGGGGGCGGGAACCGGGGAGCTGTTTTTT.